These 25 T cell receptor beta chains came from one sample sequenced in a study of post-analysis software for immune sequencing data. Study-wide results and limits: TRBV5-6, TRBV5-1 and TRBV20-1 were among roughly five TRBV segments more frequent in patients than controls.

Prepared TCR beta cDNA libraries contained unique molecular identifiers. A single record per CDR3 protein comes from TCRdb applying MiXCR to the PCR reads. Counted here are about 430,000 distinct CDR3 sequences, about 40% occurring once; the ten biggest clones make up 7.6%. Their recognized antigens are unknown. Sequencing input: blood. The source is a girl aged 2-10 years with multiple sclerosis.

On this clonotype: Being one base from a much bigger clone, this may be a read error. The rearrangement joins TRBV29-1 to TRBJ1-2, with a tentative D call TRBD1 (6 bases). Germline CDR1 is SQVTM and CDR2 is ANQGSEA. The CDR3 runs 16 residues. Between the trimmed V and J ends, which lost 4 bases and 7 bases, there was a span of 25 bases. This CDR3 reads CSVGTLHRDSYFGYTF. In nucleotides, the CDR3 is TGCAGCGTTGGGACCTTACACAGGGATTCGTACTTTGGCTACACCTTC.

This clonotype was counted between two and nine times. This chain uses TRBV10-3 with TRBJ2-3; TRBD1 agrees at 9 bases. V shed 6 bases and J 0 bases; nucleotides not matched to a gene: 7. The germline V gene has CDR1 ENHRY and CDR2 SYGVKD. The CDR3 length is 16 residues. The CDR3 region has the DNA TGTGCCATCAGCTCCAAGACAGGGGGGAGCACAGATACGCAGTATTTT. Translation gives CAISSKTGGSTDTQYF.

This clonotype was detected a few times. The chain couples TRBV6-5 to TRBJ2-3; D tentatively fits TRBD1 or TRBD2 (5 bases each). Trimming took 2 bases from V and 0 from J, leaving 15 bases between them. CDR3 length: 17 residues. CDR1 and CDR2 (germline): MNHEY, SVGAGI. The CDR3 here is CASSYPGPSESTDTQYF. For the CDR3, the DNA is TGTGCCAGCAGTTACCCGGGACCATCAGAAAGCACAGATACGCAGTATTTT.

This clonotype came up a few times. V and J are TRBV12-3 or TRBV12-4 and TRBJ2-5, with 15 bases fitting TRBD2. V shed 7 bases, J shed 1 base, and the junction held 7 bases outside the gene matches. The CDR3 contains 17 residues. The CDR3 sequence: CASTRGLAGGIQETQYF. CDR3 coding DNA: TGTGCCAGCACCAGAGGACTAGCGGGAGGGATCCAAGAGACCCAGTACTTC.

This clonotype was observed a few times. The J gene is TRBJ2-2, the V gene TRBV7-3, with TRBD2 matching 9 bases. Trimming removed 5 bases from V and 2 bases from J; junction bases left unmatched: 3. The CDR3 sequence is 15 residues long. Looked up from germline, CDR1 is SGHTA and CDR2 is FQGTGA. This CDR3 reads CASSPSGANTGELFF. DNA of the CDR3: TGTGCCAGCAGCCCTAGCGGGGCAAACACCGGGGAGCTGTTTTTT.

This clonotype has ten or more counts. The V gene is TRBV15, the J gene TRBJ2-7; 11 bases are shared with TRBD2. J gave up 4 bases and V 8 bases, and 7 bases lay outside the gene matches. The length of the CDR3 is 14 residues. The germline V gene has CDR1 LNHNV and CDR2 YYDKDF (reference sequence). CDR3 protein: CATGRTSGLYEQYF. The DNA for the CDR3 is TGTGCCACCGGTCGGACTAGCGGGCTATACGAGCAGTACTTC.

This chain uses TRBV14 with TRBJ2-1; 15 bases fit TRBD2. Germline CDR1 reads SGHDN; CDR2 reads FVKESK. With 2 bases clipped from V and 4 bases from J, the junction kept 9 bases outside the gene matches. The CDR3 length is 19 residues. The DNA of the CDR3 is TGTGCCAGCAGCCAACAGATCGGACTAGCGGGAGGGAGGTACAATGAGCAGTTCTTC. Amino acid sequence: CASSQQIGLAGGRYNEQFF.

V gene TRBV6-5 combines with J gene TRBJ2-7, with D tentatively TRBD2 (5 bases). V lost 0 bases and J lost 0, with 18 bases in between. CDR1 is MNHEY and CDR2 is SVGAGI in the germline V gene. CDR3 size: 18 residues. The CDR3 region is CASSYSLVGVGSSYEQYF. CDR3 sequence (DNA): TGTGCCAGCAGTTACTCCCTAGTGGGAGTAGGGTCCTCCTACGAGCAGTACTTC.

As for this clonotype: A read error may produce the germline difference seen at one junction end. This chain links TRBV29-1 with TRBJ1-2, with 7 bases identical to TRBD1. From germline, CDR1 is SQVTM and CDR2 ANQGSEA. The CDR3 has 15 residues. The CDR3 reads CSVGGPRQGPYRYTF. CDR3 sequence (DNA): TGCAGCGTTGGAGGGCCCCGACAGGGTCCCTATCGCTACACCTTC.

The rearrangement uses TRBV10-2 and TRBJ1-2; no clear D gene. The CDR3 runs 11 residues. The V gene lost 9 bases and the J gene lost 7 bases, with 12 bases spanning the gap. Germline V gene sequence: CDR1 WSHSY, CDR2 SAAADI. This CDR3 reads CASRGRSGYTF. The DNA for the CDR3 is TGCGCCAGTCGAGGGAGAAGTGGCTACACCTTC.

The gene calls are TRBV5-1 and TRBJ1-1; 9 bases line up with TRBD1. The V gene's germline CDR1 is SGHRS and CDR2 YFSETQ. The junction had 8 bases not matched to a gene; V was cut back by 4 bases and J by 4 bases. CDR3 length equals 15 residues. CDR3 DNA sequence: TGCGCCAGCAGCACCTCCGGGACAGGGATCACTGAAGCTTTCTTT. Protein: CASSTSGTGITEAFF.

The CDR3 DNA reads TGTGCCAGCAGTTACTACGGGGGATCCTATGGCTACACCTTC. Its protein is CASSYYGGSYGYTF. The chain is built from TRBV6-5 and TRBJ1-2, with D perhaps TRBD1 (5 bases). Germline V gene data show CDR1 as MNHEY and CDR2 as SVGAGI. This CDR3 region has 14 residues. Trimming pared 1 base from V and 4 bases from J, leaving 10 bases between.

This clonotype occurred a few times. This chain links TRBV9 with TRBJ2-5; TRBD1 matches 9 bases. V shed 3 bases, J shed 2 bases, and the junction held 11 bases outside the gene matches. This CDR3 contains 17 residues. Germline lookup yields CDR1 SGDLS and CDR2 YYNGEE. CDR3 bases: TGTGCCAGCAGCGCCGCTCATAACAGGGGGCTACAAGAGACCCAGTACTTC. Protein product: CASSAAHNRGLQETQYF.

CDR3 sequence reads: CASSPQDISGANVLTF. CDR3 coding DNA: TGCGCCAGCAGCCCGCAAGACATATCTGGGGCCAACGTCCTGACTTTC. The chain couples TRBV5-1 to TRBJ2-6; D is uncertain. The V gene lost 4 bases and the J gene lost 1 base, with 12 bases spanning the gap. The CDR3 consists of 16 residues. Germline V gives CDR1 SGHRS, CDR2 YFSETQ. Variable domain in full (rest from reference TRBV5-1 and TRBJ2-6): KAGVTQTPRYLIKTRGQQVTLSCSPISGHRSVSWYQQTPGQGLQFLFEYFSETQRNKGNFPGRFSGRQFSNSRSEMNVSTLELGDSALYLCASSPQDISGANVLTFGAGSRLTVL.

This clonotype has more than one count but fewer than ten. This rearrangement joins TRBV2 to TRBJ2-7, with TRBD2 matching over 7 bases. The length of the CDR3 is 14 residues. V trimming: 6 bases; J trimming: 3 bases; junction bases outside the gene matches: 8. Germline assignment: CDR1 SNHLY and CDR2 FYNNEI. The CDR3 nucleotides read TGTGCCAGCAGCGTGGGACTATCACACTACGAGCAGTACTTC. As protein: CASSVGLSHYEQYF.

J is TRBJ2-7 and V is TRBV12-3 or TRBV12-4, with TRBD2 identical over 16 bases. The V and J ends lost 6 bases and 1 base, in that order; junction bases with no gene match: 12. The CDR3 is 19 amino acids. CDR3 protein: CASSAGTSGRAVYSYEQYF. CDR3 bases: TGTGCCAGCAGCGCAGGGACTAGCGGGAGGGCCGTTTATTCCTACGAGCAGTACTTC.

The chain employs TRBV20-1 and TRBJ2-7; TRBD1 might be the D (6 bases). Deletions cut 4 bases from V and 0 bases from J, with 16 bases between. Germline CDR1 is DFQATT and CDR2 is SNEGSKA (reference sequence). This CDR3 has 15 residues. This CDR3 reads CSATLPGQSSYEQYF. CDR3 DNA: TGCAGTGCTACCCTGCCCGGACAGTCCTCCTACGAGCAGTACTTC.

Only a few counts were recorded for this clonotype. The chain couples TRBV13 to TRBJ2-1; 7 nucleotides match TRBD1. Germline CDR1 and CDR2: PRHDT and FYEKMQ (reference sequence). V trimming: 5 bases; J trimming: 9 bases; junction bases outside the gene matches: 10. The CDR3 runs to 14 residues. The CDR3 coding sequence is TGTGCCAGCAGCACCGGGACAGAGAATCTTGAGCAGTTCTTC. Protein: CASSTGTENLEQFF.

The chain links TRBV20-1 to TRBJ2-1; possible D gene TRBD2, 6 bases. V shed 3 bases and J shed 4 bases, with 16 bases lying between them. CDR3 length: 15 residues. Germline CDR1 reads DFQATT; CDR2 reads SNEGSKA (reference sequence). The CDR3 region is CSARPASVQYNEQFF. The CDR3 DNA reads as TGCAGTGCTAGGCCGGCTAGCGTACAATACAATGAGCAGTTCTTC.

This chain links TRBV7-6 with TRBJ2-7; 14 positions match TRBD2. The J segment lost 0 bases and the V segment lost 5 bases, leaving 18 bases of the junction unmatched. CDR1 is SGHVS and CDR2 is FNYEAQ in the germline V gene. The CDR3 spans 21 residues. Here the CDR3 DNA reads TGTGCCAGCAGCAACCCCCGGTCGGGGACTAGCGGGGGAGAACTCTCCTACGAGCAGTACTTC. Residues: CASSNPRSGTSGGELSYEQYF. The whole variable domain, filled in from reference TRBV7-6 and TRBJ2-7, reads GAGVSQSPRYKVTKRGQDVALRCDPISGHVSLYWYRQALGQGPEFLTYFNYEAQQDKSGLPNDRFSAERPEGSISTLTIQRTEQRDSAMYRCASSNPRSGTSGGELSYEQYFGPGTRLTVT.

With respect to this clonotype: The junction departs from germline at one end; a sequencing error may be responsible. The chain is built from TRBV7-6 and TRBJ2-5; TRBD1 matches 7 bases. Germline CDR1 reads SGHVS; CDR2 reads FNYEAQ. CDR3 length: 16 residues. The chain's CDR3 is CASSLAGTVKVETQYF. The CDR3 DNA follows: TGTGCCAGCAGCCTAGCTGGGACAGTCAAGGTGGAGACCCAGTACTTC.

The chain combines TRBV7-8 with TRBJ2-7; D is unresolved. The CDR3 has 13 residues. V gave up 3 bases and J gave up 3 bases, with 9 bases separating them. In germline, CDR1 is SGHVS, CDR2 FQNEAQ. The CDR3 DNA follows: TGTGCCAGCAGCTTCCAAAATTACTACGAGCAGTACTTC. Protein: CASSFQNYYEQYF.

V and J are TRBV27 and TRBJ2-5; TRBD2 is a possible D gene (6 bases). V dropped 4 bases and J dropped 4 bases, with 19 bases sitting between them. This CDR3 comprises 16 residues. Germline V gene data show CDR1 as MNHEY and CDR2 as SMNVEV (reference sequence). CDR3: CASSSPIRRGIETQYF. For the CDR3, the DNA is TGTGCCAGCAGTTCCCCAATAAGGAGGGGTATAGAGACCCAGTACTTC.

The table lists this clonotype with many counts. The CDR3, as DNA: TGCGCCAGCAGCTCAGCTCCCGGCGGGGGAGTCCAAGAGACCCAGTACTTC. Amino acid sequence: CASSSAPGGGVQETQYF. The chain links TRBV5-1 to TRBJ2-5; 7 bases align to TRBD2. V was pared by 3 bases and J by 1 base, with 12 bases of the junction left unmatched. This CDR3 region has 17 residues. Germline CDR1 and CDR2: SGHRS and YFSETQ.

A few counts support this clonotype. The CDR3 nucleotides are TGTGCCACCAGCAGAGATACGGGGAATCAGCCCCAGCATTTT. Protein sequence: CATSRDTGNQPQHF. The chain carries TRBV15 and TRBJ1-5; no clear D gene. Germline V gene sequence: CDR1 LNHNV, CDR2 YYDKDF (reference sequence). The CDR3 spans 14 residues. V lost 0 bases and J lost 4, with 7 bases in between.